This T cell receptor beta chain is drawn from a study of human CD8 memory T cell subsets (dated by TCRdb to about 2020). Study-wide context: The clonal relationships among stem-like (TSTEM), progenitor exhausted-like (TPEX) and effector memory CD8+ T cell subsets were assessed by comparing the TCRbeta repertoires of these subsets. TCRbeta repertoires were obtained from TSTEM, TPEX and effector memory subsets contributed by each of roughly 6 donors.

Points on this clonotype: This receptor's antigen is unknown.

Peripheral blood mononuclear cells were isolated from healthy donor buffy coats by density gradient separation. In the study, negative magnetic separation with EasySep or MojoSort CD8+ T cell isolation kits was used to enrich total CD8+ T cells. For each subset, total RNA was extracted using an RNeasy Mini Kit from duplicate vials of about 150,000 sorted CD8+ T cells. The PBMCs were used either fresh or after being cryopreserved in fetal bovine serum with roughly 9.2% DMSO. Fluorescence-activated cell sorting on a FACSAria III was used to sort CD8+ T cell subsets to purity. Findings and caveats that apply to the study as a whole: TSTEM and TPEX subsets showed similarly high normalized Shannon-Wiener diversity, whereas effector memory subsets were comparatively less diverse. Only TCRbeta chains were sequenced, and repertoire comparisons rested on a handful of donors tested with paired t-tests and Bonferroni correction. Based on Chao1 estimates, TSTEM subsets appeared to have greater repertoire diversity than TPEX subsets, which may reflect a broader range of specificities. Although both stem-like subsets shared clonotypes with effector memory cells, the overlap between TSTEM and TPEX repertoires was minimal, suggesting distinct antigen spectra for the TSTEM and TPEX subsets.

A Human TCR Profiling Kit was used to prepare UMI-labeled 5' RACE TCRbeta libraries. The same number of PCR cycles was used to prepare all TCRbeta libraries in parallel. The original pipeline was this. The number of functional CDR3beta clonotypes in each TCRbeta library ranged from about 3,000 to 20,000. MIGEC 1.2.9 was used for UMI extraction and consensus assembly, with a minimum of three reads required per UMI. MiXCR 3.0.3 was used to extract in-frame CDR3beta repertoires. Each sample was downsampled to 42,000 randomly selected UMIs before diversity metrics were computed in VDJtools 1.2.1. Repertoire overlap metrics D, R and F2 were calculated in VDJtools for the top 3,000 clones of each sample pair. Reads reprocessed by TCRdb are summarized as one entry per CDR3 protein sequence, and DNA is absent. The V and J calls were determined by TCRdb, not by the authors. This sample's table contains around 4,600 distinct CDR3 sequences. About 39% of the sample is taken by the ten largest.

This receptor was obtained from a human donor in good health. Sequencing was done on a sample of CD8+ T cells from PBMCs.

CDR3 loop: CASSPPGGVEQFF. The V and J segments used are TRBV18 and TRBJ2-1; TCRdb reports TRBD2, a call that lacks DNA to check it against. Sequences KGHSH (CDR1) and LQKENI (CDR2) are obtained from the germline V gene. Including cysteine and phenylalanine, the CDR3 has 13 amino acids. No DNA accompanies this entry. With the rest looked up from the reference TRBV18 and TRBJ2-1 genes rather than sequenced, the full variable domain is NAGVMQNPRHLVRRRGQEARLRCSPMKGHSHVYWYRQLPEEGLKFMVYLQKENIIDESGMPKERFSAEFPKEGPSILRIQQVVRGDSAAYFCASSPPGGVEQFFGPGTRLTVL.